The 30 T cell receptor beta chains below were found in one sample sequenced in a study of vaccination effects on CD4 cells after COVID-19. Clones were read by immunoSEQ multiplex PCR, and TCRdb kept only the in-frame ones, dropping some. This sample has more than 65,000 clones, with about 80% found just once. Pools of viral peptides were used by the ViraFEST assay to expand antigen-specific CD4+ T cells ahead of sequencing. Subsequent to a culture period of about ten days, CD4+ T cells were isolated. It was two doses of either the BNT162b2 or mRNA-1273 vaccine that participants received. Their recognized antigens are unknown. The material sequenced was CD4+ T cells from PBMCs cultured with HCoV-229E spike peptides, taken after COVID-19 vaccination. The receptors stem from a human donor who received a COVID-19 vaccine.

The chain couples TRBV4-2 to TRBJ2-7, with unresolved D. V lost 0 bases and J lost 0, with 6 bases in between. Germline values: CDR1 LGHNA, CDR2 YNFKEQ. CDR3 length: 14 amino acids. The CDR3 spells CASSQEKDSYEQYV. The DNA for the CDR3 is TGTGCCAGCAGCCAAGAGAAGGACTCCTACGAGCAGTACGTC.

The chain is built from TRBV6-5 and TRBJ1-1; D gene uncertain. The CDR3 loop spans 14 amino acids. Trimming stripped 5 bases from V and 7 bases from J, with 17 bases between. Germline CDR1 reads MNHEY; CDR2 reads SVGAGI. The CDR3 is CASSNLGEMGEAFF. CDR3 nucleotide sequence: TGTGCCAGCAGTAACTTGGGTGAAATGGGTGAAGCTTTCTTT.

CDR3 in amino acids: CASSLVGGAIPYNEQFF. CDR3 DNA sequence: TGTGCCAGCAGCTTGGTTGGGGGCGCAATCCCCTACAATGAGCAGTTCTTC. This chain connects TRBV5-8 to TRBJ2-1; tentatively, D is TRBD1 (6 bases). Germline lookup yields CDR1 SGHTS and CDR2 YDEGEE. Trimming shortened V by 0 bases and J by 2 bases, and 15 bases separated the two germline ends. The CDR3 consists of 17 residues.

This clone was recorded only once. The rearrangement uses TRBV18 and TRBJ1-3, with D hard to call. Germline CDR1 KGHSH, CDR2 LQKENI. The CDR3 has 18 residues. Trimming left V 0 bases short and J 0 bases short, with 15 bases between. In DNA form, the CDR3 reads TGTGCCAGCTCACCACCAGGCCTGGGGTCCCTCTCTGGAAACACCATATATTTT. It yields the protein CASSPPGLGSLSGNTIYF.

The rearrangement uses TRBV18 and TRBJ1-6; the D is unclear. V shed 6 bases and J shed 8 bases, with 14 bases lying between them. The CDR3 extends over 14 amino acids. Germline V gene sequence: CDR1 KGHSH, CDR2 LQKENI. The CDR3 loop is CASSPGHGDSPLHF. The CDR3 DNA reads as TGTGCCAGCTCGCCGGGCCACGGGGATTCACCCCTCCACTTT.

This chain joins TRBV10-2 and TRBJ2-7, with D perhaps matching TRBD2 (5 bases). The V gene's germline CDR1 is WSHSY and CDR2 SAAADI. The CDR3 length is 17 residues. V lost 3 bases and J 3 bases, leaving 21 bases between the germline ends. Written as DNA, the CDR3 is TGCGCCAGCAGTGATATTTTGGGAGCTTATATTAACTACGAGCAGTACGTC. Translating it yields CASSDILGAYINYEQYV.

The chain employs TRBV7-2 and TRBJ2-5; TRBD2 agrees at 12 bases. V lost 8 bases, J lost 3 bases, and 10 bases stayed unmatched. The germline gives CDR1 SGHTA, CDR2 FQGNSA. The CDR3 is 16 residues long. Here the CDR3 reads CASLRWSSGREETQYF. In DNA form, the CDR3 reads TGTGCCAGCCTAAGATGGTCTAGCGGGAGGGAAGAGACCCAGTACTTC.

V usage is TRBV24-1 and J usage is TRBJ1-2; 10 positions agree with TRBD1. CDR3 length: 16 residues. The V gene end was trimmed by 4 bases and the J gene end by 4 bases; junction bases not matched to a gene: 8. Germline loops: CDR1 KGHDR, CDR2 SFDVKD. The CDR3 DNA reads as TGTGCCACCAGTGAGACAGGGGGCGCGGAAGGCTATGGCTACACCTTC. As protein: CATSETGGAEGYGYTF.

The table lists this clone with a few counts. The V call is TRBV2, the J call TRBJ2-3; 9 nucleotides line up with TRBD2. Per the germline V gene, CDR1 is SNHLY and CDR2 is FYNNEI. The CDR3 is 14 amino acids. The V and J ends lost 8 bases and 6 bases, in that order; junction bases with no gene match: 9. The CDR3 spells CASCKRGALDTQYF. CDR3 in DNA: TGTGCCAGCTGTAAGCGGGGGGCTCTGGATACGCAGTATTTT.

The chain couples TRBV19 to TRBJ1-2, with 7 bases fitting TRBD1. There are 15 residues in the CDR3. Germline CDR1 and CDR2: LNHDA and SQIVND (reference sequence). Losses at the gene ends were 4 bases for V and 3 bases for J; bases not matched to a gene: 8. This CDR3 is CASSTDRNFDYGYTF. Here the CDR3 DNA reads TGTGCCAGTAGTACGGACAGGAACTTCGACTATGGCTACACCTTC.

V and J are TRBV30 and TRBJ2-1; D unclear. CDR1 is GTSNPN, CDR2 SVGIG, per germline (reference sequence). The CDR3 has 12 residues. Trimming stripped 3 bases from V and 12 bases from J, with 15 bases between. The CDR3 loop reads CAWSPFGVGQFF. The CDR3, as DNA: TGTGCCTGGAGCCCTTTTGGGGTGGGGCAGTTCTTC.

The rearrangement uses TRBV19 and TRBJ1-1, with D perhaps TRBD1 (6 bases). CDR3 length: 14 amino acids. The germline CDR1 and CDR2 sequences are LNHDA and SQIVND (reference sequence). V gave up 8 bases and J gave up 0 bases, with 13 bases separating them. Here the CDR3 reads CASYGGLVNTEAFF. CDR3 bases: TGTGCCAGTTATGGGGGGCTAGTGAACACTGAAGCTTTCTTT.

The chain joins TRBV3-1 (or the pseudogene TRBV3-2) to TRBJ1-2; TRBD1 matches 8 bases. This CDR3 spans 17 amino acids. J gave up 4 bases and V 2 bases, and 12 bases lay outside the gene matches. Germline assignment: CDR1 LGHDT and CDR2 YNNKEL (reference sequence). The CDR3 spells CASSQRRADRDPYGYTF. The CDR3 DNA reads TGTGCCAGCAGCCAACGTAGGGCGGACAGGGACCCCTATGGCTACACCTTC.

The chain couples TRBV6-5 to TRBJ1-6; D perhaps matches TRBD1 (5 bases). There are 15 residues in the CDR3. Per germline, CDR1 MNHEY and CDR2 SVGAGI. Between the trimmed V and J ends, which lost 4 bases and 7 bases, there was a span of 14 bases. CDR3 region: CASSWDRAENSPLHF. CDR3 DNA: TGTGCCAGCAGTTGGGACCGGGCTGAAAATTCACCCCTCCACTTT.

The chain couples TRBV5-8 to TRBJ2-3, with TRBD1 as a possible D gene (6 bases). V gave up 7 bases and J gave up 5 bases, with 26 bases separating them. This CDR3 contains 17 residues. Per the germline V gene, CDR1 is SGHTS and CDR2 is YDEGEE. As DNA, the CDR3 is TGTGCCAGCCCGCTTTCCTTCCTTTCGAGGGGGAGAGATACGCAGTATTTT. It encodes CASPLSFLSRGRDTQYF.

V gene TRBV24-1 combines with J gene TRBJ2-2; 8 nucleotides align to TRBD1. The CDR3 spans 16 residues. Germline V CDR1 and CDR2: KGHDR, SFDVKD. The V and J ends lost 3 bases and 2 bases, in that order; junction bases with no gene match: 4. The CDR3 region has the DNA TGTGCCACCAGTGATCCGGGACAGGAAAACACCGGGGAGCTGTTTTTT. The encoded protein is CATSDPGQENTGELFF.

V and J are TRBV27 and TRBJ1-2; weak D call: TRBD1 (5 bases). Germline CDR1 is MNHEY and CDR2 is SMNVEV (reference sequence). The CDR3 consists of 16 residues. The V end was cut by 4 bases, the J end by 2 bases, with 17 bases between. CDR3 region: CASSSAQGRTNYGYTF. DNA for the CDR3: TGTGCCAGCAGTTCCGCCCAGGGCAGGACCAACTATGGCTACACCTTC.

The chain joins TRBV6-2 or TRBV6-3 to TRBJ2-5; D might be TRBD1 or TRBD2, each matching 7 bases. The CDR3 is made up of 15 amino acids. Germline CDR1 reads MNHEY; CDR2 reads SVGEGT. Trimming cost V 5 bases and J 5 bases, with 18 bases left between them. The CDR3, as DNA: TGTGCCAGCAGTACGCCAGGGGGGGTGGCGGAGACCCAGTACTTC. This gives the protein CASSTPGGVAETQYF.

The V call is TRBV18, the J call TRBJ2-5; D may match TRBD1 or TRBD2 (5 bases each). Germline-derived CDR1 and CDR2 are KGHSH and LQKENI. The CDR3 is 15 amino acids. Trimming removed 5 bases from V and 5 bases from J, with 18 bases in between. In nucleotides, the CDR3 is TGTGCCAGCTCAAACCGGGACCCAGCCAAGGAGACCCAGTACTTC. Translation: CASSNRDPAKETQYF.

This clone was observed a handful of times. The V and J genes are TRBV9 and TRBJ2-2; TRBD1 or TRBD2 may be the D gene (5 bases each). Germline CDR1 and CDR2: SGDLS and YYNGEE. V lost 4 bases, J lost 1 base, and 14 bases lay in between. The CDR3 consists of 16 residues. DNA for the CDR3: TGTGCCAGCAGCATCTCCGGGACGGGGAACACCGGGGAGCTGTTTTTT. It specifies CASSISGTGNTGELFF.

The CDR3 DNA is TGCGCCAGCAGCGAAAGGACAGTTCTGAACACTGAAGCTTTCTTT. Its translation: CASSERTVLNTEAFF. V gene TRBV4-1 combines with J gene TRBJ1-1; a weak D match, TRBD1 (6 bases). V was pared by 5 bases and J by 0 bases, with 13 bases between. The CDR3 extends over 15 amino acids. Per the germline V gene, CDR1 is MGHRA and CDR2 is YSYEKL.

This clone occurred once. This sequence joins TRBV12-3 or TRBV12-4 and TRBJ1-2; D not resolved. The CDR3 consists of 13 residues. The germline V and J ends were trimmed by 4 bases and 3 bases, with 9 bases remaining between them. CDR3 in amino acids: CASSSGVDYGYTF. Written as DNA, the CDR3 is TGTGCCAGCAGTTCCGGGGTTGACTATGGCTACACCTTC.

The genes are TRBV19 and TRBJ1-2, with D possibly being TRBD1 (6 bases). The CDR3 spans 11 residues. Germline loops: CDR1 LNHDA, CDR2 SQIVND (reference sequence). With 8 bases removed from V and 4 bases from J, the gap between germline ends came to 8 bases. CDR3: CASGGLYGYTF. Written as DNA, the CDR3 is TGTGCCAGTGGGGGGCTCTATGGCTACACCTTC.

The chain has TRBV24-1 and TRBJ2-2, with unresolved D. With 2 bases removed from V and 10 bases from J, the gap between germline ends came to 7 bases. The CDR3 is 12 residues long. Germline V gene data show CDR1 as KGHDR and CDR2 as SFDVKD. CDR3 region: CATSDSSEELFF. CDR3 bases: TGTGCCACCAGTGATTCGAGCGAGGAGCTGTTTTTT.

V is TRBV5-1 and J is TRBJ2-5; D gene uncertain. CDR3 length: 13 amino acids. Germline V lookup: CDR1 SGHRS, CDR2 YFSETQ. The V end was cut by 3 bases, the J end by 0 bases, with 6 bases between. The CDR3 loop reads CASSSLYQETQYF. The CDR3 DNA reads TGCGCCAGCAGCTCCCTGTACCAAGAGACCCAGTACTTC.

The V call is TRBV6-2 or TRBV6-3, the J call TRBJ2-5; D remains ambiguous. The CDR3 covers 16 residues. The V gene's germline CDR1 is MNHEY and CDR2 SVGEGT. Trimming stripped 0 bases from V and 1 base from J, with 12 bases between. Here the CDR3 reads CASSYSLHPPQETQYF. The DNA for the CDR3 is TGTGCCAGCAGTTACTCGTTGCATCCGCCCCAAGAGACCCAGTACTTC.

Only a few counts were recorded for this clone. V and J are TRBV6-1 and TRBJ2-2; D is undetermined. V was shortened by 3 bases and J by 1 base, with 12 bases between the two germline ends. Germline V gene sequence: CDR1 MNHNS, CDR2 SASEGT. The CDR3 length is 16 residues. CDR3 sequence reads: CASSEFSKLNTGELFF. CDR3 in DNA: TGTGCCAGCAGTGAGTTTTCGAAGTTGAACACCGGGGAGCTGTTTTTT.

CDR3 DNA sequence: TGTGCCACCCGCCGAGACAGGGGAGCCAAAAACATTCAGTACTTC. This codes for CATRRDRGAKNIQYF. The chain carries TRBV15 and TRBJ2-4, with TRBD1 matching over 8 bases. CDR3 length equals 15 residues. J lost 0 bases, V lost 8 bases, and 6 bases had no gene match. CDR1 LNHNV and CDR2 YYDKDF come from the germline V gene (reference sequence).

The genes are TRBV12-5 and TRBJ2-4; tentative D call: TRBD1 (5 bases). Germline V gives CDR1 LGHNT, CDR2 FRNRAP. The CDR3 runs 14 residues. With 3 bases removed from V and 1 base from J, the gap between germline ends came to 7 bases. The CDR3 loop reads CASGLSGAKNIQYF. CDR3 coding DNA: TGTGCTAGTGGTTTATCAGGGGCCAAAAACATTCAGTACTTC.

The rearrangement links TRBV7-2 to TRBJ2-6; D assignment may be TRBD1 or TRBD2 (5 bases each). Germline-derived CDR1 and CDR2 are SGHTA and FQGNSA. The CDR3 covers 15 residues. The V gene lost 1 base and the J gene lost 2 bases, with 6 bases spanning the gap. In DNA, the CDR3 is TGTGCCAGCAGCTTAGTGGGGGCTGGGGCCAACGTCCTGACTTTC. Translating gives CASSLVGAGANVLTF.